The 28 T cell receptor beta chains presented below share a single source sample, sequenced in a study of blood T cell repertoires in COVID-19. Only in-frame clones appear in the TCRdb table, and some are missing; sequencing was by immunoSEQ multiplex PCR. The sample holds fewer than 90,000 clones, about nine tenths seen once. Sequenced: peripheral blood. These receptors came from a male donor with acute or convalescent COVID-19.

V gene TRBV6-5 combines with J gene TRBJ1-6; weak D call: TRBD1 (5 bases). With 5 bases removed from V and 10 bases from J, the gap between germline ends came to 18 bases. This CDR3 has 15 residues. From germline, CDR1 is MNHEY and CDR2 SVGAGI. CDR3 loop: CASSPGQGGKSPLHF. Written as DNA, the CDR3 is TGTGCCAGCAGTCCGGGGCAGGGAGGAAAATCACCCCTCCACTTT.

This chain joins TRBV18 and TRBJ1-2; a weak D match, TRBD1 (5 bases). V shed 0 bases and J shed 8 bases, with 13 bases lying between them. This CDR3 comprises 14 residues. Germline CDR1 is KGHSH and CDR2 is LQKENI. The CDR3 loop reads CASSPPTTAGGYTF. The CDR3 DNA sequence: TGTGCCAGCTCACCACCTACGACAGCTGGGGGCTACACCTTC.

The rearrangement joins TRBV9 to TRBJ2-7; possible D gene TRBD1, 6 bases. Germline values: CDR1 SGDLS, CDR2 YYNGEE. This CDR3 spans 16 amino acids. Trimming took 0 bases from V and 0 from J, leaving 13 bases between them. The CDR3 DNA is TGTGCCAGCAGCGTAGGAGAGGACAGCCTCTCCTACGAGCAGTACTTC. Its protein product is CASSVGEDSLSYEQYF.

This clone was picked up one time. The chain carries TRBV7-8 and TRBJ2-5, with D perhaps matching TRBD2 (5 bases). CDR3 size: 13 residues. Trimming shortened V by 8 bases and J by 5 bases, and 15 bases separated the two germline ends. The germline V gene encodes CDR1 SGHVS and CDR2 FQNEAQ. The CDR3, as DNA: TGTGCCAGCGGTGGAGAGCGAGGGGAGACCCAGTACTTC. It yields the protein CASGGERGETQYF.

The chain employs TRBV2 and TRBJ1-6; 10 bases align to TRBD1. This CDR3 spans 15 amino acids. The trim removed 3 bases at V and 9 bases at J, leaving 5 bases unmatched. CDR1 and CDR2 (germline): SNHLY, FYNNEI. CDR3: CASSEGQGSGSPLHF. The CDR3 nucleotides are TGTGCCAGCAGTGAGGGACAGGGGTCTGGTTCACCCCTCCACTTT.

The chain combines TRBV7-9 with TRBJ1-1; D not resolved. Germline V CDR1 and CDR2: SEHNR, FQNEAQ (reference sequence). V was pared by 3 bases and J by 9 bases, with 5 bases between. This CDR3 comprises 10 residues. In nucleotides, the CDR3 is TGTGCCAGCAGCTTCCCTCAAGCTTTCTTT. Protein product: CASSFPQAFF.

V gene TRBV24-1 combines with J gene TRBJ1-3, with 8 bases that match TRBD1. CDR3 length equals 16 residues. CDR1 is KGHDR and CDR2 is SFDVKD in the germline V gene. After removal of 2 bases from V and 0 bases from J, the junction contained 2 bases not matched to a gene. CDR3 protein: CATSDSDRDSGNTIYF. In DNA form, the CDR3 reads TGTGCCACCAGTGATTCGGACAGGGACTCTGGAAACACCATATATTTT.

The chain couples TRBV9 to TRBJ2-3; a weak D match, TRBD2 (7 bases). Germline values: CDR1 SGDLS, CDR2 YYNGEE. The CDR3 is made up of 16 amino acids. V gave up 3 bases and J gave up 5 bases, with 19 bases separating them. CDR3 loop: CASSGLGGQRRDTQYF. DNA of the CDR3: TGTGCCAGCAGCGGACTCGGGGGGCAGCGTAGAGATACGCAGTATTTT.

The gene calls are TRBV30 and TRBJ1-2, with D possibly TRBD1 on 5 matching bases. Trimming took 0 bases from V and 5 from J, leaving 10 bases between them. The CDR3 spans 13 residues. Germline V CDR1 and CDR2: GTSNPN, SVGIG (reference sequence). CDR3 loop: CAWSVIQGYGYTF. In nucleotides, the CDR3 is TGTGCCTGGAGTGTTATTCAGGGATATGGCTACACCTTC.

The chain carries TRBV27 and TRBJ2-4; TRBD1 agrees at 10 bases. This CDR3 region has 15 residues. V lost 4 bases, J lost 9 bases, and 9 bases stayed unmatched. Germline assignment: CDR1 MNHEY and CDR2 SMNVEV (reference sequence). CDR3 bases: TGTGCCAGCAGTTCCCGGACAGGGGGAGTGGGCATTCAGTACTTC. It translates to CASSSRTGGVGIQYF.

V gene TRBV11-2 combines with J gene TRBJ1-6; 9 bases match TRBD1. Unmatched junction bases numbered 6, after V lost 5 bases and J lost 7 bases. In germline, CDR1 is SGHAT, CDR2 FQNNGV. This CDR3 is 15 amino acids long. The CDR3 spells CASSTLGQGNSPLHF. For the CDR3, the DNA is TGTGCCAGCAGCACTTTAGGACAGGGGAATTCACCCCTCCACTTT.

The chain joins TRBV19 to TRBJ2-5; 7 positions agree with TRBD1. Germline values: CDR1 LNHDA, CDR2 SQIVND (reference sequence). The CDR3 is made up of 16 amino acids. J was trimmed by 1 base and V by 0 bases; bases with no gene match: 5. CDR3 loop: CASSIDHGTAQETQYF. In DNA form, the CDR3 reads TGTGCCAGTAGTATAGATCACGGGACAGCCCAAGAGACCCAGTACTTC. The full variable domain, completed using reference TRBV19 and TRBJ2-5, is DGGITQSPKYLFRKEGQNVTLSCEQNLNHDAMYWYRQDPGQGLRLIYYSQIVNDFQKGDIAEGYSVSREKKESFPLTVTSAQKNPTAFYLCASSIDHGTAQETQYFGPGTRLLVL.

The chain combines TRBV19 with TRBJ1-1; maybe TRBD1 (6 bases). This CDR3 spans 13 amino acids. Germline assignment: CDR1 LNHDA and CDR2 SQIVND (reference sequence). With 10 bases removed from V and 0 bases from J, the gap between germline ends came to 12 bases. The CDR3 DNA follows: TGTGCCACCTTCCGGGACATGAACACTGAAGCTTTCTTT. It codes for CATFRDMNTEAFF.

This chain uses TRBV19 with TRBJ2-3; 10 nucleotides match TRBD1. Trimming removed 5 bases from V and 14 bases from J; junction bases left unmatched: 13. The CDR3 runs 14 residues. Germline V lookup: CDR1 LNHDA, CDR2 SQIVND (reference sequence). The DNA of the CDR3 is TGTGCCAGTAGTGCCCTCGGGACAGGGGCCTTTCGGTATTTT. Its protein product is CASSALGTGAFRYF.

The chain uses TRBV7-9 and TRBJ1-6; unclear D gene. Germline CDR1 SEHNR, CDR2 FQNEAQ (reference sequence). CDR3 length equals 14 residues. V was clipped by 5 bases and J by 4 bases, with 9 bases between them. CDR3: CASSLQDYNSPLHF. The CDR3 region has the DNA TGTGCCAGCAGCCTCCAGGATTATAATTCACCCCTCCACTTT. Full variable domain (rest looked up from reference TRBV7-9 and TRBJ1-6): DTGVSQNPRHKITKRGQNVTFRCDPISEHNRLYWYRQTLGQGPEFLTYFQNEAQLEKSRLLSDRFSAERPKGSFSTLEIQRTEQGDSAMYLCASSLQDYNSPLHFGNGTRLTVT.

The V gene is TRBV5-4, the J gene TRBJ2-1; D may be TRBD2 (5 bases). Germline V gives CDR1 SGHNT, CDR2 YYREEE (reference sequence). The CDR3 has 16 amino acids. Trimming took 0 bases from V and 6 from J, leaving 16 bases between them. Here the CDR3 reads CASSLALDSGGNEQFF. The DNA of the CDR3 is TGTGCCAGCAGCTTGGCCCTCGACTCCGGAGGCAATGAGCAGTTCTTC.

V gene TRBV18 combines with J gene TRBJ1-3; D remains unclear. This CDR3 region has 19 residues. With 2 bases removed from V and 0 bases from J, the gap between germline ends came to 20 bases. The germline CDR1 and CDR2 sequences are KGHSH and LQKENI. The CDR3 nucleotides read TGTGCCAGCTCACCATATGCCACCGCGAGAGTAAGCTCTGGAAACACCATATATTTT. Translating it yields CASSPYATARVSSGNTIYF.

The chain links TRBV7-9 to TRBJ2-2; 10 nucleotides align to TRBD1. Looked up from germline, CDR1 is SEHNR and CDR2 is FQNEAQ (reference sequence). J lost 5 bases, V lost 3 bases, and 3 bases had no gene match. The length of the CDR3 is 15 residues. The CDR3 DNA reads TGTGCCAGCAGCTTGGACAGGGGGATGACCGGGGAGCTGTTTTTT. It specifies CASSLDRGMTGELFF.

This clone is a singleton in its sample. The chain is built from TRBV19 and TRBJ1-1, with a weak D call TRBD1 (5 bases). V lost 5 bases, J lost 5 bases, and 15 bases lay in between. The germline V gene has CDR1 LNHDA and CDR2 SQIVND (reference sequence). The CDR3 has 14 residues. The CDR3 DNA sequence: TGTGCCAGTAGTCTCACCCCCGGGGGGACTGAAGCTTTCTTT. It translates to CASSLTPGGTEAFF.

The chain has TRBV19 and TRBJ1-2; the match to TRBD1 covers 11 bases. The trim removed 6 bases at V and 6 bases at J, leaving 9 bases unmatched. Germline lookup yields CDR1 LNHDA and CDR2 SQIVND (reference sequence). The CDR3 spans 15 residues. The CDR3 sequence is CASRPLGQGEDGYTF. Here the CDR3 DNA reads TGTGCCAGTAGGCCCCTGGGACAGGGGGAGGATGGCTACACCTTC.

V is TRBV10-3 and J is TRBJ1-5, with D unresolved. The CDR3 spans 13 residues. CDR1 is ENHRY and CDR2 is SYGVKD in the germline V gene. Trimming took 10 bases from V and 2 from J, leaving 12 bases between them. The CDR3 sequence: CATHGDGNQPQHF. The DNA for the CDR3 is TGTGCCACCCACGGGGATGGCAATCAGCCCCAGCATTTT.

The V and J genes are TRBV6-5 and TRBJ1-1, with a tentative D call TRBD1 (6 bases). Looked up from germline, CDR1 is MNHEY and CDR2 is SVGAGI. The V end lost 8 bases, the J end lost 4 bases, and 17 bases lay between the germline ends. This CDR3 has 14 residues. Here the CDR3 DNA reads TGTGCCAGCTGTACGGGGGGGGCGGGCACTGAAGCTTTCTTT. Its protein is CASCTGGAGTEAFF.

V usage is TRBV10-3 and J usage is TRBJ2-7; TRBD1 agrees at 11 bases. CDR1 and CDR2 (germline): ENHRY, SYGVKD. The CDR3 is 14 amino acids. Unmatched junction bases numbered 10, after V lost 10 bases and J lost 5 bases. The CDR3 nucleotides read TGTGCCACCAGATTGGACAGGGGGCCGGACGAGCAGTACTTC. It is translated as CATRLDRGPDEQYF.

The gene calls are TRBV10-3 and TRBJ1-5; D may be TRBD1 (5 bases). The CDR3 runs to 15 residues. Germline values: CDR1 ENHRY, CDR2 SYGVKD. Trimming cost V 3 bases and J 3 bases, with 12 bases left between them. CDR3: CAISDAGGLNQPQHF. For the CDR3, the DNA is TGTGCCATCAGTGACGCGGGGGGACTCAATCAGCCCCAGCATTTT.

This chain connects TRBV3-1 (or the pseudogene TRBV3-2) to TRBJ1-3; the D is unclear. Trimming shortened V by 3 bases and J by 1 base, and 7 bases separated the two germline ends. Germline V gene sequence: CDR1 LGHDT, CDR2 YNNKEL (reference sequence). The CDR3 has 14 amino acids. CDR3 region: CASSHRGSGNTIYF. The CDR3 coding sequence is TGTGCCAGCAGCCATCGGGGATCTGGAAACACCATATATTTT.

The J gene is TRBJ1-6, the V gene TRBV6-5; D is undetermined. Trimming left V 2 bases short and J 5 bases short, with 7 bases between. This CDR3 has 14 amino acids. Germline V gene sequence: CDR1 MNHEY, CDR2 SVGAGI. The DNA for the CDR3 is TGTGCCAGCAGTTACAACCGGGATAATTCACCCCTCCACTTT. Translated, it gives CASSYNRDNSPLHF.

The rearrangement links TRBV11-2 to TRBJ2-7, with 7 bases aligning to TRBD1. The V and J ends lost 4 bases and 3 bases, in that order; junction bases with no gene match: 6. CDR1 is SGHAT and CDR2 is FQNNGV in the germline V gene. The length of the CDR3 is 14 residues. The CDR3 loop reads CASSSPGQFYEQYF. The CDR3 coding sequence is TGTGCCAGCAGCTCCCCGGGACAGTTCTACGAGCAGTACTTC.

Remarks on this clone: Other DNA sequences in this specimen translate into the identical CDR3. V usage is TRBV6-1 and J usage is TRBJ2-3; 10 nucleotides line up with TRBD2. The CDR3 is 15 residues long. J gave up 7 bases and V 1 base, and 5 bases lay outside the gene matches. Germline assignment: CDR1 MNHNS and CDR2 SASEGT. As DNA, the CDR3 is TGTGCCAGCAGTGAAGTAGCGGGGGGAATTCATACGCAGTATTTT. It yields the protein CASSEVAGGIHTQYF.